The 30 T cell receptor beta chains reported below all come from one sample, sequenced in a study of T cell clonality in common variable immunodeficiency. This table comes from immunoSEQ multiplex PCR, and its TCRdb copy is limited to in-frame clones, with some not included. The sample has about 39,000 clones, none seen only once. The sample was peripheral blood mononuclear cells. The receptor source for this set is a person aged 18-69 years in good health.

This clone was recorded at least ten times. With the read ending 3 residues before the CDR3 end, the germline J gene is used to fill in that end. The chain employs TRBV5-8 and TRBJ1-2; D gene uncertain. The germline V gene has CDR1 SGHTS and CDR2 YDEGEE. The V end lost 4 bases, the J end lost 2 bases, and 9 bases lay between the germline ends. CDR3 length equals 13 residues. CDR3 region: CASSPPGNYGYTF. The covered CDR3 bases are TGTGCCAGCAGCCCCCCGGGGAACTATGGC.

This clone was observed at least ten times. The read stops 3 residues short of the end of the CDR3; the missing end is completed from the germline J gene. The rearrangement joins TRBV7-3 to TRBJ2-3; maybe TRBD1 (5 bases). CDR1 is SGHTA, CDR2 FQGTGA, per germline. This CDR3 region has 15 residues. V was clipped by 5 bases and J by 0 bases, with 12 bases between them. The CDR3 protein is CASSIRAGSTDTQYF. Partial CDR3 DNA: TGTGCCAGCAGCATCAGGGCCGGAAGCACAGATACG.

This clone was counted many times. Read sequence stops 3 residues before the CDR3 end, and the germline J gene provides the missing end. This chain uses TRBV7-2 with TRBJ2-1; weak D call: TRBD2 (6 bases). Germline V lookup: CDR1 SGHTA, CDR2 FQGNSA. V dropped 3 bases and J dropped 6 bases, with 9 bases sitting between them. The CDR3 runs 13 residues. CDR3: CASSFIAANEQFF. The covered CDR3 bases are TGTGCCAGCAGCTTTATAGCGGCCAATGAG.

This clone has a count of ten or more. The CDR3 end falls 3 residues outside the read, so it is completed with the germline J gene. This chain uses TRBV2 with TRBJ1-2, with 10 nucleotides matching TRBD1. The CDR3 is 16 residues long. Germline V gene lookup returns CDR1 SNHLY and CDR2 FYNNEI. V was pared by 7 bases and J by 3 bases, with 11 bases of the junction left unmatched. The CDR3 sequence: CASKPGQGNLDYGYTF. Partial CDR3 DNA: TGTGCCAGCAAGCCGGGACAGGGGAACCTGGACTATGGC.

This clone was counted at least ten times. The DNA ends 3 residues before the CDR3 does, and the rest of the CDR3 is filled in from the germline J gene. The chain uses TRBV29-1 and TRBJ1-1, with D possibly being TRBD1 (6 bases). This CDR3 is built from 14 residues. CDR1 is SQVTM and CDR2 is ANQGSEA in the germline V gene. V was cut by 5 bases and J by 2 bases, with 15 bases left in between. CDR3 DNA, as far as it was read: TGCAGCGTTCGCCGGGGGGGCGAAAACACTGAA. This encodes CSVRRGGENTE. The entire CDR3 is CSVRRGGENTEAFF.

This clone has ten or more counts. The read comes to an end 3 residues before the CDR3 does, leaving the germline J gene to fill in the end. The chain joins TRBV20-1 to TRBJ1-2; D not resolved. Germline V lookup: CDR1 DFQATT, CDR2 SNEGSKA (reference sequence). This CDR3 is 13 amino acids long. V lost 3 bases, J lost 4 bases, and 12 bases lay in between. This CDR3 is CSARLEEGYGYTF. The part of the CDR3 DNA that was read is TGCAGTGCTAGGTTGGAGGAGGGCTATGGC.

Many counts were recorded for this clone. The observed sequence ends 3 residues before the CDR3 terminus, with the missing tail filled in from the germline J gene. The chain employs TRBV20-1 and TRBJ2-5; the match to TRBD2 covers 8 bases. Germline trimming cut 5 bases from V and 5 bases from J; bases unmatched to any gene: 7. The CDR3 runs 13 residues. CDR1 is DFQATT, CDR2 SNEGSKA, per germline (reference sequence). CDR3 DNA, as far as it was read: TGCAGTGCTCACGGGGGGGGAGCTGAGACC. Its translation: CSAHGGGAET. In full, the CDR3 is CSAHGGGAETQYF.

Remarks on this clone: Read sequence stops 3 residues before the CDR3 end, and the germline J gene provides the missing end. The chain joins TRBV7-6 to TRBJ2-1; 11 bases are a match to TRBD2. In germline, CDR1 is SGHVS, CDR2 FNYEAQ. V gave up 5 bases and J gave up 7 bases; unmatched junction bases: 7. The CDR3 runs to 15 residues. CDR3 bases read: TGTGCCAGCAGCGTTAGCGGGGGGGTAAGGAATGAG. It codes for CASSVSGGVRNE. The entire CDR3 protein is CASSVSGGVRNEQFF.

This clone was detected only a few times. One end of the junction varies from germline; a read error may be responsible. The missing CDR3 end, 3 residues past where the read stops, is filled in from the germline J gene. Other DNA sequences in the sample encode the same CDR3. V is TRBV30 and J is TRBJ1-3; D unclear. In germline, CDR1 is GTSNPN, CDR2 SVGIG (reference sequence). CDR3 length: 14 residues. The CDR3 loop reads CAWRRLHSGNTIYF. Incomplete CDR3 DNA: TGTGCCTGGCGGCGGCTTCACTCTGGAAACACG.

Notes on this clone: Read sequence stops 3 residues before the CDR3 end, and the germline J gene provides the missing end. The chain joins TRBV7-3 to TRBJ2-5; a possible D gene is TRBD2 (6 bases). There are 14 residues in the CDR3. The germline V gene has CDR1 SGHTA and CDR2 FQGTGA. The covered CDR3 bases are TGTGCCAGCAGCCCGGGACTCACTACAGATACC. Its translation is CASSPGLTTDT. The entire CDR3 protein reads CASSPGLTTDTQYF.

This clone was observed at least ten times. This chain's CDR3 is CSALGLAGGVAIYNEQFF. The covered CDR3 bases are TGCAGTGCTTTAGGACTAGCGGGAGGAGTGGCTATATACAATGAG. The V and J genes are TRBV20-1 and TRBJ2-1; 14 nucleotides agree with TRBD2. The sequenced fragment ends 3 residues before the CDR3 boundary, so the rest is inferred from the germline J gene. Germline values: CDR1 DFQATT, CDR2 SNEGSKA (reference sequence). V shed 5 bases, J shed 4 bases, and the junction held 13 bases outside the gene matches. This CDR3 is 18 amino acids long.

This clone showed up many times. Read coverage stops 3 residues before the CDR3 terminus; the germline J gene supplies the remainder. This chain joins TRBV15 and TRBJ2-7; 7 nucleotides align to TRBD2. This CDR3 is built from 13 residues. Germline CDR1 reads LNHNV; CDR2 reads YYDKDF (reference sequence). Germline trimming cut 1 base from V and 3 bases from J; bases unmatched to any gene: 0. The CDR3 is CATSRGTSYEQYF. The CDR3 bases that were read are TGTGCCACCAGCAGAGGGACTAGCTACGAG.

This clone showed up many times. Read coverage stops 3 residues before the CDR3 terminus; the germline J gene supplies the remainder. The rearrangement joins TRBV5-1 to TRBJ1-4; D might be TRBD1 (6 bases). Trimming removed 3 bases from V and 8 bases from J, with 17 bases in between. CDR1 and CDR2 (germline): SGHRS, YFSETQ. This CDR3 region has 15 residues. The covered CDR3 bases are TGCGCCAGCAGCTCTCTAGGCACCCAGGGGGAAAAA. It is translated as CASSSLGTQGEK. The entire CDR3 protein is CASSSLGTQGEKLFF. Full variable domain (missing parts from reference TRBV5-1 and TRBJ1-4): KAGVTQTPRYLIKTRGQQVTLSCSPISGHRSVSWYQQTPGQGLQFLFEYFSETQRNKGNFPGRFSGRQFSNSRSEMNVSTLELGDSALYLCASSSLGTQGEKLFFGSGTQLSVL.

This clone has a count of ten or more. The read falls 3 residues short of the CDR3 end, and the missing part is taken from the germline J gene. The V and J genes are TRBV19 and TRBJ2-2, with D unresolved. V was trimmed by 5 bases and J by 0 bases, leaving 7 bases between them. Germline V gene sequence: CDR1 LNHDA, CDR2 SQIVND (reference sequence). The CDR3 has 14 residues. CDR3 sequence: CASSPQPNTGELFF. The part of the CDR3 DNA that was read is TGTGCCAGTAGTCCACAACCGAACACCGGGGAG. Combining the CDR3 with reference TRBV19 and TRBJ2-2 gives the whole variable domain DGGITQSPKYLFRKEGQNVTLSCEQNLNHDAMYWYRQDPGQGLRLIYYSQIVNDFQKGDIAEGYSVSREKKESFPLTVTSAQKNPTAFYLCASSPQPNTGELFFGEGSRLTVL.

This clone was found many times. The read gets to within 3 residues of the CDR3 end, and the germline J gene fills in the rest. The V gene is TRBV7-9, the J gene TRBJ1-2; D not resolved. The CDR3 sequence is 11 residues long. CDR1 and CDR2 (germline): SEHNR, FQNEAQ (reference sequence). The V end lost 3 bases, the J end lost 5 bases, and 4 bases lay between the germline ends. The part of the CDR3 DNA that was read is TGTGCCAGCAGCTTGGCTTATGGC. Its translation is CASSLAYG. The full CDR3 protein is CASSLAYGYTF. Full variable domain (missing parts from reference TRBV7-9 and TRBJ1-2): DTGVSQNPRHKITKRGQNVTFRCDPISEHNRLYWYRQTLGQGPEFLTYFQNEAQLEKSRLLSDRFSAERPKGSFSTLEIQRTEQGDSAMYLCASSLAYGYTFGSGTRLTVV.

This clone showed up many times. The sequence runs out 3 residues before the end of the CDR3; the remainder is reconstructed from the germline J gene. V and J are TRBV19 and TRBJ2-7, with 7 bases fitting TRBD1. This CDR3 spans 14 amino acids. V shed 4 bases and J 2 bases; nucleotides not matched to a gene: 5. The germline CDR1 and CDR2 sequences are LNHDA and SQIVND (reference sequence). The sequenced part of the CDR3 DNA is TGTGCCAGTAGTACCTCCAGGGGGACCTACGAG. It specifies CASSTSRGTYE. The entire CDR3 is CASSTSRGTYEQYF.

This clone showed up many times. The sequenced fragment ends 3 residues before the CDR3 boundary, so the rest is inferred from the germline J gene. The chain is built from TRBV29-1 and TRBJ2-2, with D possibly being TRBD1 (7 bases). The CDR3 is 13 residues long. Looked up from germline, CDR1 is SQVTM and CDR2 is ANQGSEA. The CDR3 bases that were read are TGCAGCGTCGATAAGGAGGGGGCCAACGTG. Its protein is CSVDKEGANV. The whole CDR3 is CSVDKEGANVLFF.

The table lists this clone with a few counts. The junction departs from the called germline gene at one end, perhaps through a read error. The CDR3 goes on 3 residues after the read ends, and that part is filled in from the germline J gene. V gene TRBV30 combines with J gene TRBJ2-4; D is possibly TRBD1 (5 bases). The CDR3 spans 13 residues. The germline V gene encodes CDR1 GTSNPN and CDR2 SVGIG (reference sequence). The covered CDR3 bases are TGTTCCTGGAGTGTTGTCAGGGTGGAGACT. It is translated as CSWSVVRVET. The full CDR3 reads CSWSVVRVETQYF.

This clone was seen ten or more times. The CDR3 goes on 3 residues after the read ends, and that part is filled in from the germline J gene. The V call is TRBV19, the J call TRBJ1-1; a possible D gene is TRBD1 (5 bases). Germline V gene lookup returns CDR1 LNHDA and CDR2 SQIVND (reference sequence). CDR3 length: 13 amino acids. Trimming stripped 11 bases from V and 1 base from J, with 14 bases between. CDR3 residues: CASAQGGNTEAFF. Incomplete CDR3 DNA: TGTGCCTCAGCGCAGGGCGGGAACACTGAA.

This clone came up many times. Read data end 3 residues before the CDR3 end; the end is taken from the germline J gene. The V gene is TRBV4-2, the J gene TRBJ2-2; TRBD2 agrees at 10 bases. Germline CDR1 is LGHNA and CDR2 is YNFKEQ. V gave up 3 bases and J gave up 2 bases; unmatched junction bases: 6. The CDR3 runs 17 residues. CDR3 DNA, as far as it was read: TGTGCCAGCAGCCACGGACTAGCGGAGCTTAACACCGGGGAG. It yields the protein CASSHGLAELNTGE. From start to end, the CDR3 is CASSHGLAELNTGELFF.

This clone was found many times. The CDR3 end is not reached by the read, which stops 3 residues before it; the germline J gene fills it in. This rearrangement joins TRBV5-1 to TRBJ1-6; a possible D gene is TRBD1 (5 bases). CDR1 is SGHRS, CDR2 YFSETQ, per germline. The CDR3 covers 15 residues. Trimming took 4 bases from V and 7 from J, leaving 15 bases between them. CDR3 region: CASSPDGRTNSPLHF. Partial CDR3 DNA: TGCGCCAGCAGCCCGGATGGGCGGACAAATTCACCC. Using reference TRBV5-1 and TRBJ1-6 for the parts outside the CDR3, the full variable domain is KAGVTQTPRYLIKTRGQQVTLSCSPISGHRSVSWYQQTPGQGLQFLFEYFSETQRNKGNFPGRFSGRQFSNSRSEMNVSTLELGDSALYLCASSPDGRTNSPLHFGNGTRLTVT.

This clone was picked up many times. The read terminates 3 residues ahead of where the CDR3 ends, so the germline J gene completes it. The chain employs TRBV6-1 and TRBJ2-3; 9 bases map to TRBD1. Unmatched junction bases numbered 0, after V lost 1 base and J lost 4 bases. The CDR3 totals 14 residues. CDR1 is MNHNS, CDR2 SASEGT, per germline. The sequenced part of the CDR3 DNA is TGTGCCAGCAGTGAAGGACAGGGGGCAGATACG. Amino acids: CASSEGQGADT. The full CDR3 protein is CASSEGQGADTQYF.

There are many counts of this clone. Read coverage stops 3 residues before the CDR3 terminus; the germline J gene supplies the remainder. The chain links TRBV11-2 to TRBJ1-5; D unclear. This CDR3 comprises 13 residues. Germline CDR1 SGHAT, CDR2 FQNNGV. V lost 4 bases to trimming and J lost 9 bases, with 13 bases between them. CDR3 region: CASSWERRGPQHF. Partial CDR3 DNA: TGTGCCAGCAGCTGGGAGCGGCGGGGGCCC.

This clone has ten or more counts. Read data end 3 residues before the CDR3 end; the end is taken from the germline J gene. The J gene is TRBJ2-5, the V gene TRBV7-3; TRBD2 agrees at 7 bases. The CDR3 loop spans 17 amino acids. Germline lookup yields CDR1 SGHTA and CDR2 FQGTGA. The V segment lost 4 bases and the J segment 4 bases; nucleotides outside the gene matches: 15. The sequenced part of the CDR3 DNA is TGTGCCAGCAGCTCGCAGCCACCGGGCGGGAGTCGAGAGACC. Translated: CASSSQPPGGSRET. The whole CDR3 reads CASSSQPPGGSRETQYF.

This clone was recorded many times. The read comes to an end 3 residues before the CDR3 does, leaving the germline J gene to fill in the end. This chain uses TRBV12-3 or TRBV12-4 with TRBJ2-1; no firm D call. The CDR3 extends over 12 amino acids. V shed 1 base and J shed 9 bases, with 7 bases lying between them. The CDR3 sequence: CASSLGAFEQFF. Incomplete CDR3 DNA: TGTGCCAGCAGTTTAGGGGCTTTTGAG.

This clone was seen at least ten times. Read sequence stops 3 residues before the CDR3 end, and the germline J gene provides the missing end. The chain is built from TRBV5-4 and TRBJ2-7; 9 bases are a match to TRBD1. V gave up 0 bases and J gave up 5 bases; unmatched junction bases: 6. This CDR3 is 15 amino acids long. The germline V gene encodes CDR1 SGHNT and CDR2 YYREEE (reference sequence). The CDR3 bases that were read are TGTGCCAGCAGCTTGGAGGGACAGGGCCCCCACGAG. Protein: CASSLEGQGPHE. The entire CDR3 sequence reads CASSLEGQGPHEQYF.

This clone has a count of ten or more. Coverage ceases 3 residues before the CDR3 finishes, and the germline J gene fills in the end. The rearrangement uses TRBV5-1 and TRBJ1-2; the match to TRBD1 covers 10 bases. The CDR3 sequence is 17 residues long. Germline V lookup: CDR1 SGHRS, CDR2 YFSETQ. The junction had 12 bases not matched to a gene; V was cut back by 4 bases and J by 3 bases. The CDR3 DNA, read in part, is TGCGCCAGCAGCAGATTTTCCCGGGACAGGGGAGACTATGGC. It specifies CASSRFSRDRGDYG. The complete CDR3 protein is CASSRFSRDRGDYGYTF.

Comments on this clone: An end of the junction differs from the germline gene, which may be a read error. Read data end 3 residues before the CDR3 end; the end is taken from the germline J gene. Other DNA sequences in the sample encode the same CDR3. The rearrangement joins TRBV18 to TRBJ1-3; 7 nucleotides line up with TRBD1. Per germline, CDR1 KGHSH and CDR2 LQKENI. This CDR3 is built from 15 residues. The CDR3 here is CASSARDSSGNTIYF. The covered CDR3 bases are TGTGCCAGCTCAGCCCGGGACAGCTCTGGAAACACG.

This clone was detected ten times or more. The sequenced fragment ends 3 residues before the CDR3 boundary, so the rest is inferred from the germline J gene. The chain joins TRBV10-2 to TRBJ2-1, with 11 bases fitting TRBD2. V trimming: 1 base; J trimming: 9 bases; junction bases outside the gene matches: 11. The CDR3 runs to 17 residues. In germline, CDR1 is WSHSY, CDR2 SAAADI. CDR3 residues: CASSEFFSGRAIGEQFF. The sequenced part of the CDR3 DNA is TGCGCCAGCAGTGAGTTTTTTAGCGGGAGGGCCATTGGTGAG.

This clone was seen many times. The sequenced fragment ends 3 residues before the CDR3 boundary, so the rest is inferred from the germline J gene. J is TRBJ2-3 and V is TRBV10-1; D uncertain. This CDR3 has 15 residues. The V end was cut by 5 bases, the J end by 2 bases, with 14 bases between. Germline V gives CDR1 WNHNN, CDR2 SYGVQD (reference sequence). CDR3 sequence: CASSLHYPFTDTQYF. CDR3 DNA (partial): TGCGCCAGCAGTCTTCACTACCCATTCACAGATACG.